Presented here are 20 T cell receptor beta chains from one specimen sequenced in a study of cytomegalovirus exposure and HLA in healthy donors. Use of 60 Vbeta and 13 Jbeta primers characterized the PCR. The protocol was immunoSEQ multiplex PCR, while the TCRdb copy is restricted to in-frame clones and leaves out a portion. The sample gives roughly 160,000 clones, about 77% of which show up once; 1.3% is in the top ten. Material for sequencing was PBMCs. The receptors stem from a woman in her 50s in good health and CMV-seronegative.

V is TRBV29-1 and J is TRBJ1-4; 7 bases fit TRBD1. Germline loops: CDR1 SQVTM, CDR2 ANQGSEA. J was trimmed by 0 bases and V by 4 bases; bases with no gene match: 5. CDR3 length: 15 amino acids. CDR3 in amino acids: CSVGAGGTTNEKLFF. In DNA, the CDR3 is TGCAGCGTTGGGGCAGGGGGAACAACTAATGAAAAACTGTTTTTT.

The chain employs TRBV10-3 and TRBJ1-1, with 9 bases fitting TRBD1. CDR1 is ENHRY, CDR2 SYGVKD, per germline. The CDR3 sequence is 12 residues long. Trimming at V came to 6 bases and at J to 4 bases, leaving 0 bases not matched to a gene. The CDR3 DNA sequence: TGTGCCATCAGGGGACAGGGCACTGAAGCTTTCTTT. This codes for CAIRGQGTEAFF.

The chain couples TRBV11-2 to TRBJ1-4; a weak D match, TRBD1 (5 bases). V was clipped by 1 base and J by 8 bases, with 20 bases between them. In germline, CDR1 is SGHAT, CDR2 FQNNGV. CDR3 length equals 17 residues. CDR3 DNA: TGTGCCAGCAGCTTAGGGAAAAAGGGTCAGGGATCGGAAAAACTGTTTTTT. Translating it yields CASSLGKKGQGSEKLFF. Drawing the rest from reference TRBV11-2 and TRBJ1-4, the complete variable domain is EAGVAQSPRYKIIEKRQSVAFWCNPISGHATLYWYQQILGQGPKLLIQFQNNGVVDDSQLPKDRFSAERLKGVDSTLKIQPAKLEDSAVYLCASSLGKKGQGSEKLFFGSGTQLSVL.

The chain couples TRBV28 to TRBJ2-1, with D perhaps matching TRBD2 (6 bases). This CDR3 is 15 amino acids long. Looked up from germline, CDR1 is MDHEN and CDR2 is SYDVKM. Trimming pared 5 bases from V and 7 bases from J, leaving 18 bases between. CDR3 residues: CASSPGGGTLNEQFF. As DNA, the CDR3 is TGTGCCAGCAGTCCTGGGGGTGGGACTTTAAATGAGCAGTTCTTC. Drawing the rest from reference TRBV28 and TRBJ2-1, the complete variable domain is DVKVTQSSRYLVKRTGEKVFLECVQDMDHENMFWYRQDPGLGLRLIYFSYDVKMKEKGDIPEGYSVSREKKERFSLILESASTNQTSMYLCASSPGGGTLNEQFFGPGTRLTVL.

As DNA, the CDR3 is TGTGCCAGCAGTTTAAGAAGGGGCACTGAAGCTTTCTTT. As protein: CASSLRRGTEAFF. The chain joins TRBV27 to TRBJ1-1; possible D gene TRBD1, 5 bases. CDR3 length: 13 residues. Germline loops: CDR1 MNHEY, CDR2 SMNVEV (reference sequence). Trimming left V 2 bases short and J 4 bases short, with 8 bases between.

This clone occurred a few times. This chain connects TRBV9 to TRBJ2-5; perhaps TRBD1 as D (5 bases). The germline CDR1 and CDR2 sequences are SGDLS and YYNGEE. The CDR3 covers 16 residues. The V end was cut by 4 bases, the J end by 4 bases, with 20 bases between. The CDR3 loop is CASSLVGQGRGETQYF. CDR3 coding DNA: TGTGCCAGCAGCTTGGTAGGGCAGGGAAGGGGAGAGACCCAGTACTTC.

J is TRBJ1-5 and V is TRBV19, with 7 bases aligning to TRBD1. This CDR3 is 17 amino acids long. V lost 4 bases to trimming and J lost 0 bases; unmatched junction nucleotides: 9. The germline gives CDR1 LNHDA, CDR2 SQIVND (reference sequence). The CDR3 here is CASSTTGATYSNQPQHF. Here the CDR3 DNA reads TGTGCCAGTAGTACAACAGGGGCCACTTATAGCAATCAGCCCCAGCATTTT.

The V and J genes are TRBV7-6 and TRBJ1-3, with D possibly being TRBD1 (5 bases). Deletions cut 4 bases from V and 0 bases from J, with 22 bases between. Germline-derived CDR1 and CDR2 are SGHVS and FNYEAQ. The length of the CDR3 is 19 residues. As DNA, the CDR3 is TGTGCCAGCAGCTCACCAAGGGGACTCCCTTCGAGCTCTGGAAACACCATATATTTT. Translating gives CASSSPRGLPSSSGNTIYF.

The rearrangement links TRBV7-9 to TRBJ2-7; 7 positions agree with TRBD1. The CDR3 totals 13 residues. Trimming cost V 5 bases and J 7 bases; bases outside gene matches: 8. The germline gives CDR1 SEHNR, CDR2 FQNEAQ (reference sequence). The CDR3 here is CASSERGQGEQYF. CDR3 bases: TGTGCCAGCAGCGAAAGGGGGCAAGGAGAGCAGTACTTC.

On this clone: Other nucleotide sequences from this sample produce the same CDR3. The chain recombines TRBV5-1 with TRBJ2-7; TRBD1 matches at 11 bases. Germline lookup yields CDR1 SGHRS and CDR2 YFSETQ. With 2 bases clipped from V and 6 bases from J, the junction kept 4 bases outside the gene matches. This CDR3 is built from 14 residues. CDR3 sequence (DNA): TGCGCCAGCAGCTTATCCGGGACAGGGGGCGAGCAGTACTTC. Amino acid sequence: CASSLSGTGGEQYF.

J is TRBJ1-4 and V is TRBV7-9; D perhaps matches TRBD1 (6 bases). The germline V gene encodes CDR1 SEHNR and CDR2 FQNEAQ (reference sequence). Trimming took off 6 bases at V and 7 bases at J, with 24 bases between the two ends. The CDR3 has 17 residues. CDR3 in amino acids: CASSRRTLQGPSEKLFF. Written as DNA, the CDR3 is TGTGCCAGCAGTCGTCGGACCCTACAGGGCCCCAGTGAAAAACTGTTTTTT.

The J gene is TRBJ2-5, the V gene TRBV19; 14 bases match TRBD2. This CDR3 contains 17 residues. Unmatched junction bases numbered 8, after V lost 3 bases and J lost 5 bases. CDR1 and CDR2 (germline): LNHDA, SQIVND (reference sequence). CDR3 loop: CASSIRGLAGVTETQYF. The CDR3 DNA sequence: TGTGCCAGTAGTATTAGGGGACTAGCGGGGGTGACGGAGACCCAGTACTTC.

The genes are TRBV9 and TRBJ2-7, with 7 bases that match TRBD2. V was clipped by 4 bases and J by 6 bases; unmatched bases: 13. CDR1 is SGDLS and CDR2 is YYNGEE in the germline V gene. The CDR3 runs to 15 residues. The CDR3 coding sequence is TGTGCCAGCAGCAAGGAGCGGGGAGGTTTCGGCGAGCAGTACTTC. This sequence encodes CASSKERGGFGEQYF.

The V and J genes are TRBV29-1 and TRBJ2-1; possible D gene TRBD1, 5 bases. The CDR3 extends over 16 amino acids. V lost 0 bases and J 4 bases, leaving 16 bases between the germline ends. CDR1 SQVTM and CDR2 ANQGSEA come from the germline V gene. CDR3 residues: CSVEEAGIRRYNEQFF. In nucleotides, the CDR3 is TGCAGCGTTGAAGAAGCAGGGATAAGGAGATACAATGAGCAGTTCTTC.

The chain links TRBV6-5 to TRBJ2-3; maybe TRBD2 (5 bases). Deletions cut 7 bases from V and 3 bases from J, with 11 bases between. Germline V gene data show CDR1 as MNHEY and CDR2 as SVGAGI. The CDR3 spans 13 residues. In nucleotides, the CDR3 is TGTGCCAGCACTCCCCCGGGGACAGATACGCAGTATTTT. It translates to CASTPPGTDTQYF.

J is TRBJ2-7 and V is TRBV7-6, with 11 bases fitting TRBD2. The CDR3 length is 15 residues. With 4 bases clipped from V and 2 bases from J, the junction kept 4 bases outside the gene matches. The germline V gene encodes CDR1 SGHVS and CDR2 FNYEAQ. CDR3 DNA: TGTGCCAGCAGCTACGTAGCGGGGGGGGCCTACGAGCAGTACTTC. It specifies CASSYVAGGAYEQYF.

This clone occurred a few times. V and J are TRBV19 and TRBJ1-5, with 12 positions matching TRBD1. This CDR3 comprises 18 residues. Germline loops: CDR1 LNHDA, CDR2 SQIVND (reference sequence). J gave up 2 bases and V 4 bases, and 9 bases lay outside the gene matches. CDR3 sequence: CASSTAGTGGKGNQPQHF. The DNA for the CDR3 is TGTGCCAGTAGTACCGCCGGGACAGGGGGCAAGGGCAATCAGCCCCAGCATTTT.

This clone was picked up one time. The rearrangement links TRBV19 to TRBJ2-7, with a weak D call TRBD2 (6 bases). The CDR3 is 14 residues long. Per germline, CDR1 LNHDA and CDR2 SQIVND (reference sequence). V shed 4 bases and J shed 4 bases, with 14 bases lying between them. CDR3 in amino acids: CASSNRGRIYEQYF. Here the CDR3 DNA reads TGTGCCAGTAGTAACAGAGGGAGGATATACGAGCAGTACTTC.

This clone was picked up one time. The J gene is TRBJ2-1, the V gene TRBV15, with D tentatively TRBD1 (5 bases). V lost 6 bases to trimming and J lost 3 bases, with 9 bases between them. The CDR3 totals 13 residues. Germline V gene lookup returns CDR1 LNHNV and CDR2 YYDKDF (reference sequence). CDR3 nucleotides: TGTGCCACCAGGAATCAGGGCTACAATGAGCAGTTCTTC. It encodes CATRNQGYNEQFF.

The chain is built from TRBV9 and TRBJ2-5; D is ambiguous. CDR1 and CDR2 (germline): SGDLS, YYNGEE. There are 14 residues in the CDR3. The germline V and J ends were trimmed by 3 bases and 2 bases, with 11 bases remaining between them. The CDR3 region has the DNA TGTGCCAGCAGCGGACGGAAGACACAAGAGACCCAGTACTTC. Translated: CASSGRKTQETQYF.